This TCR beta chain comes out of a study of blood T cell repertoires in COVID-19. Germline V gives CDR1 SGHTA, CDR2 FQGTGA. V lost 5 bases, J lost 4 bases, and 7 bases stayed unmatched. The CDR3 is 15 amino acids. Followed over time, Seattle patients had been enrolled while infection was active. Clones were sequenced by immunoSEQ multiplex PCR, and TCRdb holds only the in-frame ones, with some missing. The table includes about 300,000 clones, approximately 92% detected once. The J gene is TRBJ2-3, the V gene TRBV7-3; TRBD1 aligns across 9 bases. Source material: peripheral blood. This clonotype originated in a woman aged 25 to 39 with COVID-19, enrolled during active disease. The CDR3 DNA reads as TGTGCCAGCAGCGTCACAGGGGGCGCGTCAGATACGCAGTATTTT. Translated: CASSVTGGASDTQYF.